This T cell receptor (beta chain) stems from a study of blood T cell repertoires in COVID-19. This clone was observed a handful of times. This table comes from immunoSEQ multiplex PCR, and its TCRdb copy is limited to in-frame clones, with some not included. The repertoire has roughly 150,000 clones, roughly 85% of them found once; the top ten carry approximately 5.4%. The length of the CDR3 is 12 residues. Losses at the gene ends were 7 bases for V and 6 bases for J; bases not matched to a gene: 9. From germline, CDR1 is SQVTM and CDR2 ANQGSEA. The chain is built from TRBV29-1 and TRBJ2-7, with 7 bases that match TRBD1. The receptor comes from a woman in her 50s with COVID-19, enrolled during active disease. Source material: peripheral blood. CDR3 nucleotides: TGCAGCGCCCGACAGGGTCCATCCGAGCAGTACTTC. As protein: CSARQGPSEQYF.